The next 18 T cell receptor beta chains were all read from a single sample in a study of blood T cell repertoires in COVID-19. TCRdb's copy holds only in-frame clones and misses some; the assay was immunoSEQ multiplex PCR. Here the sample spans 150,000 to 200,000 clones, over 70% being singletons. Material: PBMCs or T cells enriched from blood (not recorded which). These receptors originate from a woman aged 60-75 years who had recovered from COVID-19.

This sequence joins TRBV12-3 or TRBV12-4 and TRBJ2-2; 7 bases fit TRBD2. This CDR3 has 13 residues. Trimming removed 8 bases from V and 6 bases from J; junction bases left unmatched: 6. The DNA of the CDR3 is TGTGCCAGCGGGACTATCTTTGCCGGGGAGCTGTTTTTT. Residues: CASGTIFAGELFF.

V and J are TRBV7-8 and TRBJ2-2, with 7 bases aligning to TRBD1. The germline V gene has CDR1 SGHVS and CDR2 FQNEAQ. Trimming removed 5 bases from V and 7 bases from J; junction bases left unmatched: 4. The CDR3 runs 13 residues. The CDR3 sequence is CASSLGGLGELFF. The CDR3 DNA reads TGTGCCAGCAGCCTAGGGGGCCTCGGGGAGCTGTTTTTT.

V is TRBV12-3 or TRBV12-4 and J is TRBJ2-1; tentatively, D is TRBD2 (5 bases). The CDR3 has 13 residues. V lost 4 bases and J lost 2, with 6 bases in between. Here the CDR3 DNA reads TGTGCCAGCAGTTCCGGGACCTACAATGAGCAGTTCTTC. Translated: CASSSGTYNEQFF.

About this clone itself: The junction does not match germline at one end; this may be a read error. The J gene is TRBJ2-1, the V gene TRBV28; 7 bases fit TRBD1. The CDR3 has 12 residues. Germline V lookup: CDR1 MDHEN, CDR2 SYDVKM. The CDR3 sequence: CASSLNDRVGIF. The CDR3 bases are TGTGCCAGCAGCCTCAATGACAGGGTTGGTATCTTC.

This chain joins TRBV27 and TRBJ1-3; no clear D gene. V gave up 7 bases and J gave up 4 bases, with 11 bases separating them. The germline gives CDR1 MNHEY, CDR2 SMNVEV (reference sequence). The CDR3 spans 13 residues. The DNA of the CDR3 is TGTGCCAGCACCACTTCGAGGGGAAACACCATATATTTT. Its protein is CASTTSRGNTIYF.

The V and J genes are TRBV19 and TRBJ1-5; D is unclear. The CDR3 runs 14 residues. Germline V gene data show CDR1 as LNHDA and CDR2 as SQIVND (reference sequence). V dropped 6 bases and J dropped 0 bases, with 9 bases sitting between them. This chain's CDR3 is CASSPAGSNQPQHF. CDR3 DNA sequence: TGTGCCAGTAGCCCCGCCGGTAGCAATCAGCCCCAGCATTTT.

This clone was picked up one time. This chain uses TRBV4-1 with TRBJ2-1; 8 bases are shared with TRBD1. The CDR3 spans 15 residues. Germline CDR1 reads MGHRA; CDR2 reads YSYEKL. J was trimmed by 8 bases and V by 5 bases; bases with no gene match: 11. This CDR3 reads CASSKGQEVWHEQFF. The CDR3 DNA sequence: TGCGCCAGCAGCAAGGGACAGGAAGTATGGCATGAGCAGTTCTTC.

Here the CDR3 reads CASSYSAGVNTEAFF. In DNA, the CDR3 is TGTGCCAGCAGTTACTCGGCAGGGGTGAACACTGAAGCTTTCTTT. V gene TRBV6-5 combines with J gene TRBJ1-1; perhaps TRBD1 as D (6 bases). The CDR3 is 15 residues long. V gave up 0 bases and J gave up 0 bases, with 8 bases separating them. Germline V gene sequence: CDR1 MNHEY, CDR2 SVGAGI.

The chain couples TRBV4-1 to TRBJ2-1; 10 nucleotides align to TRBD2. The length of the CDR3 is 17 residues. Germline V gene lookup returns CDR1 MGHRA and CDR2 YSYEKL. The ends lost 3 bases at V and 7 bases at J; junction bases unmatched: 12. The CDR3, as DNA: TGCGCCAGCAGCCAGGCGCCTACTAGCGGGATTGGAAATGAGCAGTTCTTC. As protein: CASSQAPTSGIGNEQFF.

The J gene is TRBJ2-5, the V gene TRBV10-3; possible D gene TRBD1, 6 bases. V was shortened by 0 bases and J by 2 bases, with 10 bases between the two germline ends. From germline, CDR1 is ENHRY and CDR2 SYGVKD. The CDR3 sequence is 15 residues long. CDR3 DNA: TGTGCCATCAGTGAGTCAGGGACATCTCAAGAGACCCAGTACTTC. This encodes CAISESGTSQETQYF.

This chain uses TRBV5-1 with TRBJ1-4; D is ambiguous. Per germline, CDR1 SGHRS and CDR2 YFSETQ. CDR3 length: 14 amino acids. The V and J ends lost 2 bases and 5 bases respectively, with 10 bases between them. Here the CDR3 reads CASSFEGRNEKLFF. The CDR3, as DNA: TGCGCCAGCAGCTTCGAGGGAAGAAATGAAAAACTGTTTTTT.

The gene calls are TRBV21-1 and TRBJ2-5; the D call in the table, TRBD2, was not verified against the DNA. TRBV21-1 is labeled a pseudogene. The CDR3 has 17 amino acids. The CDR3 sequence: CASSGTSGGAHQETQYF. CDR3 coding DNA: TGTGCCAGCAGCGGGACTAGCGGGGGGGCCCACCAAGAGACCCAGTACTTC.

V usage is TRBV5-1 and J usage is TRBJ1-4; D is uncertain. V was pared by 0 bases and J by 5 bases, with 11 bases between. The CDR3 runs 15 residues. Germline-derived CDR1 and CDR2 are SGHRS and YFSETQ. The CDR3 DNA reads TGCGCCAGCAGCTTGGGCGGAGCTACGAATGAAAAACTGTTTTTT. This gives the protein CASSLGGATNEKLFF.

This clone was recorded only once. The J gene is TRBJ2-3, the V gene TRBV28, with 11 nucleotides matching TRBD2. Germline assignment: CDR1 MDHEN and CDR2 SYDVKM. The trim removed 8 bases at V and 2 bases at J, leaving 18 bases unmatched. The CDR3 length is 19 residues. The CDR3, as DNA: TGTGCCAGCGCCCATCGGGGCGCCGGGACTAGCGGACTCACAGATACGCAGTATTTT. Its translation: CASAHRGAGTSGLTDTQYF.

The chain has TRBV19 and TRBJ2-3; 10 bases are shared with TRBD2. The CDR3 totals 15 residues. Germline CDR1 reads LNHDA; CDR2 reads SQIVND (reference sequence). V lost 5 bases and J lost 2; bases outside the gene matches: 4. CDR3 sequence: CASSPGLADTDTQYF. In nucleotides, the CDR3 is TGTGCCAGTAGTCCAGGACTAGCGGACACAGATACGCAGTATTTT.

As concerns this clone: Other DNA sequences within the sample encode an identical CDR3. This chain links TRBV28 with TRBJ1-2, with D unresolved. V shed 3 bases and J shed 2 bases, with 7 bases lying between them. The germline CDR1 and CDR2 sequences are MDHEN and SYDVKM. The CDR3 runs to 13 residues. The CDR3 region is CASSFGGNYGYTF. As DNA, the CDR3 is TGTGCCAGCAGTTTCGGAGGGAACTATGGCTACACCTTC.

This clone was picked up many times. This chain joins TRBV7-9 and TRBJ1-1, with D unclear. Germline assignment: CDR1 SEHNR and CDR2 FQNEAQ (reference sequence). CDR3 size: 14 residues. Trimming removed 5 bases from V and 4 bases from J, with 14 bases in between. Written as DNA, the CDR3 is TGTGCCAGCAGCCGTAGAAGTATTTCCACTGAAGCTTTCTTT. The encoded protein is CASSRRSISTEAFF.

V gene TRBV5-4 combines with J gene TRBJ2-7, with 9 positions matching TRBD2. This CDR3 spans 15 amino acids. CDR1 and CDR2 (germline): SGHNT, YYREEE (reference sequence). Unmatched junction bases numbered 7, after V lost 5 bases and J lost 1 base. The CDR3 sequence: CASSRSSGVSYEQYF. In nucleotides, the CDR3 is TGTGCCAGCAGTCGTTCTAGCGGGGTGTCCTACGAGCAGTACTTC.